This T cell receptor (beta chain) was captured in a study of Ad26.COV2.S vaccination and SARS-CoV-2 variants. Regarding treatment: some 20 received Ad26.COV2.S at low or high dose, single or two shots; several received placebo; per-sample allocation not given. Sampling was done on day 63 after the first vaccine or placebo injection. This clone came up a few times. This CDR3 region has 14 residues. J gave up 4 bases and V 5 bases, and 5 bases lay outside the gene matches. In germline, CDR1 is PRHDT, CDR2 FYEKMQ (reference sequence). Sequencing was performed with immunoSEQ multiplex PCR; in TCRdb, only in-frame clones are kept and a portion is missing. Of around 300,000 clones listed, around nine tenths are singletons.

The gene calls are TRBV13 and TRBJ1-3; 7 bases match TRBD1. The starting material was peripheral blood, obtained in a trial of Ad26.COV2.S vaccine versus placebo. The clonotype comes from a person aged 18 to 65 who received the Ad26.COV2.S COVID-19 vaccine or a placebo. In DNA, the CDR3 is TGTGCCAGCAGCCTCCGACAGGGCGGAAACACCATATATTTT. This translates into CASSLRQGGNTIYF.